The clone carrying this TCR beta chain has at least ten counts. Its antigen is not known. The data stem from a study of metastatic and nonmetastatic thyroid tumors. Study findings and constraints: The reported finding was significantly higher TCR beta diversity in malignant thyroid tumors relative to benign nodules, in blood and tumor.

The CDR3 sequence is 13 residues long. Per the germline V gene, CDR1 is DFQATT and CDR2 is SNEGSKA (reference sequence). V was trimmed by 3 bases and J by 4 bases, leaving 10 bases between them. As originally analysed: What underpinned the distant-metastasis classifier for papillary thyroid cancer was the set of CDR3 differences across clinicopathological groups. TCRdb called clones again from the PCR reads with MiXCR. It is TCRdb's table, rather than the study itself, that gives the V and J calls and clone size. This repertoire shows about 53,000 clones, approximately 22% found once; its top ten account for 3.5% to 5%. Before thyroid surgery, none of the patients had received any treatment.

The genes are TRBV20-1 and TRBJ1-5, with unresolved D. The clonotype was recovered from a female donor with papillary thyroid cancer or a benign thyroid nodule (not recorded which). Some clones in this sample may be carry-over from other donors' samples. Sample: blood. Here the CDR3 DNA reads TGCAGTGCTAGGAGCGGGAATAATCAGCCCCAGCATTTT. Translating gives CSARSGNNQPQHF.